These T cell receptor beta chains were read from a single sample in a study of cytomegalovirus exposure and HLA in healthy donors. Some clones are missing from TCRdb's copy, which holds only in-frame ones; the method was immunoSEQ multiplex PCR. The repertoire includes approximately 220,000 clones, 65% to 80% of them detected once, and about a sixth sits in the top ten. The sample taken for sequencing was PBMCs. These TCRs come from a middle-aged man in good health and CMV-seronegative. CDR3s include the opening cysteine and the closing phenylalanine or tryptophan. D genes are given only for firm matches. A row's size may be missing; if present it is once, few, many or a size class.

size: once
V: TRBV5-1
D: TRBD1
J: TRBJ1-4
CDR3: CASSPGQGSTNEKLFF
DNA: TGCGCCAGCAGCCCCGGACAGGGCAGCACTAATGAAAAACTGTTTTTT

size: -
V: TRBV9
D: TRBD1
J: TRBJ1-2
CDR3: CASSNPGQGVNYGYTF
DNA: TGTGCCAGCAGCAACCCGGGACAGGGGGTTAACTATGGCTACACCTTC

size: -
V: TRBV4-1
D: -
J: TRBJ2-1
CDR3: CASSPIFRGSSYNEQFF
DNA: TGCGCCAGCAGCCCTATCTTTCGGGGGAGCTCCTACAATGAGCAGTTCTTC

size: -
V: TRBV14
D: TRBD1
J: TRBJ2-7
CDR3: CAGSRDRGLEQYF
DNA: TGTGCCGGCAGCCGCGACAGGGGGCTAGAGCAGTACTTC

size: once
V: TRBV2
D: -
J: TRBJ2-1
CDR3: CASTRLGNEQFF
DNA: TGTGCCAGCACCAGACTAGGCAATGAGCAGTTCTTC

size: once
V: TRBV18
D: -
J: TRBJ1-1
CDR3: CASSQANTEAFF
DNA: TGTGCCAGCTCACAAGCTAACACTGAAGCTTTCTTT

size: -
V: TRBV5-6
D: -
J: TRBJ1-1
CDR3: CASSWGGADTEAFF
DNA: TGTGCCAGCAGCTGGGGGGGGGCGGACACTGAAGCTTTCTTT

size: -
V: TRBV5-4
D: -
J: TRBJ1-1
CDR3: CASSKSNTEAFF
DNA: TGTGCCAGCAGTAAGAGCAACACTGAAGCTTTCTTT

size: -
V: TRBV5-4
D: -
J: TRBJ2-2
CDR3: CASSETGLNTGELFF
DNA: TGTGCCAGCAGTGAAACGGGATTGAACACCGGGGAGCTGTTTTTT

size: -
V: TRBV12-5
D: -
J: TRBJ2-3
CDR3: CASGLVRVDTQYF
DNA: TGTGCTAGTGGTTTGGTACGGGTAGATACGCAGTATTTT

size: -
V: TRBV9
D: -
J: TRBJ1-2
CDR3: CASSPTEVVSNGYTF
DNA: TGTGCCAGCAGTCCGACGGAGGTGGTTTCTAACGGCTACACCTTC

size: -
V: TRBV6-1
D: -
J: TRBJ2-7
CDR3: CASSADRTYEQYF
DNA: TGTGCCAGCAGTGCGGACAGAACCTACGAGCAGTACTTC

size: -
V: TRBV28
D: TRBD2
J: TRBJ2-7
CDR3: CASRTGLAGSRPEQYF
DNA: TGTGCCAGCAGAACGGGACTAGCGGGAAGTCGGCCCGAGCAGTACTTC

size: -
V: TRBV19
D: -
J: TRBJ1-1
CDR3: CASSISGANTEAFF
DNA: TGTGCCAGTAGTATTTCAGGGGCGAACACTGAAGCTTTCTTT

size: few
V: TRBV5-4
D: TRBD1
J: TRBJ2-3
CDR3: CASSWDRAGTDTQYF
DNA: TGTGCCAGCAGCTGGGACAGGGCCGGCACAGATACGCAGTATTTT

size: -
V: TRBV6-5
D: TRBD1
J: TRBJ1-5
CDR3: CASRQGQSSNQPQHF
DNA: TGTGCCAGCAGACAGGGACAGTCTAGCAATCAGCCCCAGCATTTT

size: -
V: TRBV6-5
D: -
J: TRBJ2-7
CDR3: CASSSGIYEQYF
DNA: TGTGCCAGCAGTTCCGGGATCTACGAGCAGTACTTC

size: -
V: TRBV4-3
D: TRBD1
J: TRBJ1-4
CDR3: CASSHTDRVEEKLFF
DNA: TGCGCCAGCAGCCACACGGACAGGGTGGAAGAAAAACTGTTTTTT

size: -
V: TRBV7-9
D: -
J: TRBJ2-2
CDR3: CASSLDRAPGELFF
DNA: TGTGCCAGCAGCTTAGACAGGGCTCCCGGGGAGCTGTTTTTT

size: few
V: TRBV6-6
D: -
J: TRBJ2-2
CDR3: CASSRPGGTGELFF
DNA: TGTGCCAGCAGCCGCCCCGGGGGCACCGGGGAGCTGTTTTTT

size: few
V: TRBV7-2
D: TRBD1
J: TRBJ2-3
CDR3: CASRRDRVPDTQYF
DNA: TGTGCCAGCAGGAGAGACAGGGTCCCAGATACGCAGTATTTT

size: -
V: TRBV13
D: TRBD2
J: TRBJ2-5
CDR3: CASSSGTSGSRRTQYF
DNA: TGTGCCAGCAGCTCCGGGACTAGCGGGAGTAGGCGGACCCAGTACTTC

size: -
V: TRBV27
D: -
J: TRBJ1-3
CDR3: CASRSTAYSGNTIYF
DNA: TGTGCCAGCAGGTCCACCGCGTACTCTGGAAACACCATATATTTT

size: -
V: TRBV6-5
D: TRBD2
J: TRBJ2-3
CDR3: CATRRGGSGDTQYF
DNA: TGTGCCACCCGACGGGGGGGTTCGGGAGATACGCAGTATTTT

size: -
V: TRBV10-3
D: TRBD1
J: TRBJ1-1
CDR3: CAISDKGQGNTEAFF
DNA: TGTGCCATCAGTGACAAAGGACAGGGGAACACTGAAGCTTTCTTT

size: few
V: TRBV28
D: TRBD2
J: TRBJ2-1
CDR3: CASSLYFSGRARNEQFF
DNA: TGTGCCAGCAGTTTATATTTTAGCGGGAGGGCCAGGAATGAGCAGTTCTTC

size: few
V: TRBV6-1
D: -
J: TRBJ1-1
CDR3: CASTKGRGGYTEAFF
DNA: TGTGCCAGCACCAAAGGGAGGGGGGGTTACACTGAAGCTTTCTTT

size: -
V: TRBV2
D: TRBD1
J: TRBJ2-7
CDR3: CASSEGRDSAYEQYF
DNA: TGTGCCAGCAGTGAAGGAAGGGACAGCGCCTACGAGCAGTACTTC

size: -
V: TRBV27
D: -
J: TRBJ1-2
CDR3: CASSSGDGTYGYTF
DNA: TGTGCCAGCAGTTCAGGGGACGGAACCTATGGCTACACCTTC

size: -
V: TRBV10-3
D: -
J: TRBJ1-1
CDR3: CAIRTQGSGTEAFF
DNA: TGTGCCATTAGGACCCAGGGGTCGGGTACTGAAGCTTTCTTT

size: -
V: TRBV27
D: TRBD1
J: TRBJ1-5
CDR3: CASSLKGAIVDQPQHF
DNA: TGTGCCAGCAGTTTGAAGGGGGCGATTGTAGATCAGCCCCAGCATTTT

size: -
V: TRBV4-1
D: TRBD1
J: TRBJ2-5
CDR3: CASSQTRDSKETQYF
DNA: TGCGCCAGCAGCCAAACCCGGGACAGTAAAGAGACCCAGTACTTC